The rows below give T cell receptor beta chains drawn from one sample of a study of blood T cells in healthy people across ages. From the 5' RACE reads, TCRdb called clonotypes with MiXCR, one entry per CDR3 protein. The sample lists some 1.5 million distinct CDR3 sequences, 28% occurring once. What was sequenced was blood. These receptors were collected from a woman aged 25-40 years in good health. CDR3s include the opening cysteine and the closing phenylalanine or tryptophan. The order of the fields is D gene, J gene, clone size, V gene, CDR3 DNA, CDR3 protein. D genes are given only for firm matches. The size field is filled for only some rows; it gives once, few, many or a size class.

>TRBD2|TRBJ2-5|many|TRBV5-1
TGCGCCAGCTTCTCTCCGGGACTAGCTGAGACCCAGTACTTC
CASFSPGLAETQYF
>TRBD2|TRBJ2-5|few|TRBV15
TGTGCCACCAGCAGACTAGGGAGCGGGATAGAGACCCAGTACTTC
CATSRLGSGIETQYF
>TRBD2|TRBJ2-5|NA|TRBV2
TGTGCCAGCAGCCGCTCACTAGCGTCCGGGACCCAGTACTTC
CASSRSLASGTQYF
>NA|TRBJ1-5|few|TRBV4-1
TGCGCCAGCAGCCAAGAAAGGAGTCAGCCCCAGCATTTT
CASSQERSQPQHF
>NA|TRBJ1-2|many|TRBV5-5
TGTGCCAGCAGCAGGGGCGCTGCCGTGGATGGCTACACCTTC
CASSRGAAVDGYTF
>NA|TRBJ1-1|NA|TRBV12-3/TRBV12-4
TGTGCCAGCAGTTTTTGGAGGGAGGACACTGAAGCTTTCTTT
CASSFWREDTEAFF
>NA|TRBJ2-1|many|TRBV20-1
TGCAGTGCTAGAATAGAGGGAGGCTACAATGCGCAGTTCTTC
CSARIEGGYNAQFF
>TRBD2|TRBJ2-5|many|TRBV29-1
TGCAGCGTTTATTTACCTAGCGGGGTGTTCGAGACCCAGTACTTC
CSVYLPSGVFETQYF
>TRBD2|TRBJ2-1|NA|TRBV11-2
TGTGCCAGCAGCTTAGCGGGTCCCGGGGGGGATGAGCAGTTCTTC
CASSLAGPGGDEQFF
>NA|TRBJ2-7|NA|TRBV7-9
TGTGCCAGCAGCTTTTACTCCTCGACCTCCTACGAGCAGTACTTC
CASSFYSSTSYEQYF
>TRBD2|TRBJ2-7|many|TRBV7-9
TGTGCCAGCAGCTTAGATATAGCGGGGCTATCCTACGAGCAGTACTTC
CASSLDIAGLSYEQYF
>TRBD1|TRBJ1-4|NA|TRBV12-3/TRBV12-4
TGTGCCAGCAGTTTTTTCAGGGGGAGGAATGAAAAACGGTTTTTT
CASSFFRGRNEKRFF
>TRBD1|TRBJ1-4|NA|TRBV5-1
TGCGCCAGCAGCTTGGGGGGACAGGGGGACGAAAAACTGTTTTTT
CASSLGGQGDEKLFF
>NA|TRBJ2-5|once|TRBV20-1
TGCAGTGTTAGTCTTCGTAAGACCCAGTACTTC
CSVSLRKTQYF
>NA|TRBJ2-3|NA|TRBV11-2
TGTGCCAGCAGCCTGGGCGCTGGGGTTGATACGCAGTATTTT
CASSLGAGVDTQYF
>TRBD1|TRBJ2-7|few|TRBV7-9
TGTGCCAGCAGCTCCGTACAGGGGTACTCCTACGAGCAGTACTTC
CASSSVQGYSYEQYF
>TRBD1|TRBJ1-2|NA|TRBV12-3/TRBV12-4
TGTGCCAGCAGTTTAAGAAGCCGGGACAGCTATGGCTACACCTTC
CASSLRSRDSYGYTF
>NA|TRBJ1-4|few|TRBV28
TGTGCCAGCAGCAAGACAAGGGGTTCTAATGAAAAACTGTTTTTT
CASSKTRGSNEKLFF
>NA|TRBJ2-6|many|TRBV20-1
TGCAGTGCACCTCAGGGGTCTGGGGCCAACGTCCTGACTTTC
CSAPQGSGANVLTF
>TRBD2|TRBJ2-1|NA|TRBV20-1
TGCAGTGCTAGATCCCCCGGGACTAGCGTAAATGAGCAGTTCTTC
CSARSPGTSVNEQFF